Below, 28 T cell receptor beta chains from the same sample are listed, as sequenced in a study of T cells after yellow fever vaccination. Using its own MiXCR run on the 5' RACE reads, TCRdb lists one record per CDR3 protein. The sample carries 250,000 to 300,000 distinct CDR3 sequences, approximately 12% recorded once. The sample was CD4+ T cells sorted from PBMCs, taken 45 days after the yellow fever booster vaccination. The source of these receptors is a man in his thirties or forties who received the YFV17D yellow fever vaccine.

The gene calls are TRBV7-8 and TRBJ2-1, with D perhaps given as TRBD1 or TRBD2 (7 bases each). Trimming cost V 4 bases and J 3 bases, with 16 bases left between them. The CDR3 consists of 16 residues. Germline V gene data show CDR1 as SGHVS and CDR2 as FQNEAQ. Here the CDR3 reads CASSYRAGQFYNEQFF. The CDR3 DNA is TGTGCCAGCAGCTATAGAGCGGGACAGTTCTACAATGAGCAGTTCTTC.

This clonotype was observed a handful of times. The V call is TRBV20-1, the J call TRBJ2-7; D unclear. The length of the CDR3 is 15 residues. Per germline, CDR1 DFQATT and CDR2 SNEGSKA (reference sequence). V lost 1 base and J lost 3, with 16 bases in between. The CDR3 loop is CSARVALGVRYEQYF. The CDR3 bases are TGCAGTGCTAGAGTAGCCCTTGGGGTCCGCTACGAGCAGTACTTC.

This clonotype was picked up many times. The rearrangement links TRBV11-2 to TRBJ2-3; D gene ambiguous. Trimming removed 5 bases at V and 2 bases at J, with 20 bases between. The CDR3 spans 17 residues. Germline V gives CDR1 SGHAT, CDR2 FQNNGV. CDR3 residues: CASSLYGSRVVTDTQYF. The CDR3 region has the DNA TGTGCCAGCAGCCTTTACGGGTCTCGAGTGGTCACAGATACGCAGTATTTT. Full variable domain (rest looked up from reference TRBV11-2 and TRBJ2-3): EAGVAQSPRYKIIEKRQSVAFWCNPISGHATLYWYQQILGQGPKLLIQFQNNGVVDDSQLPKDRFSAERLKGVDSTLKIQPAKLEDSAVYLCASSLYGSRVVTDTQYFGPGTRLTVL.

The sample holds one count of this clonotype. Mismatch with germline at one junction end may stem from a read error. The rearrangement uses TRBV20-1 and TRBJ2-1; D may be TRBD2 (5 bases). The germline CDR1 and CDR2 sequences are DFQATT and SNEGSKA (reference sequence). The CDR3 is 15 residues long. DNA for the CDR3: TGCAGTGCTAGAGCTCTAGCAGACTCCTACAATGAGAAGTTCTTC. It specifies CSARALADSYNEKFF.

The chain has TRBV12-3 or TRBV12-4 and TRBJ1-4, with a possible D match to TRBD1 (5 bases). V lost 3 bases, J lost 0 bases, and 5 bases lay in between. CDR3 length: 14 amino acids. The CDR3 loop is CASSFRATNEKLFF. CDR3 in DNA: TGTGCCAGCAGTTTCAGGGCAACTAATGAAAAACTGTTTTTT.

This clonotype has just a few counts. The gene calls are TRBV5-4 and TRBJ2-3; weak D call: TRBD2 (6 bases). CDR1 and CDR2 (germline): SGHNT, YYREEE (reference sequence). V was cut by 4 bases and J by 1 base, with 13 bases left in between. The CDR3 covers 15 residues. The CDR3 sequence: CASSGGTHGTDTQYF. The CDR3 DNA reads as TGTGCCAGCAGCGGCGGGACGCATGGCACAGATACGCAGTATTTT.

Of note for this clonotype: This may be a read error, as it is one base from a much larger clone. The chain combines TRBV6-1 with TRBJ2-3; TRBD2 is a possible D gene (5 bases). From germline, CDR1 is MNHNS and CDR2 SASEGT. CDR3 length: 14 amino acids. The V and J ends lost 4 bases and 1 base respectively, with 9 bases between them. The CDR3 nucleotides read TGTGCCAGCAGTGGGAGTAGCGGCACAGATACGCAGTATTTT. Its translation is CASSGSSGTDTQYF.

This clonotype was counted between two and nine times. CDR3 sequence reads: CASSLSPGLATPYNEQFF. The CDR3 DNA reads TGCGCCAGCAGCTTGAGTCCGGGACTAGCGACCCCGTACAATGAGCAGTTCTTC. The chain links TRBV5-1 to TRBJ2-1, with TRBD2 identical over 10 bases. The germline V gene has CDR1 SGHRS and CDR2 YFSETQ. With 1 base clipped from V and 4 bases from J, the junction kept 11 bases outside the gene matches. The CDR3 runs 18 residues.

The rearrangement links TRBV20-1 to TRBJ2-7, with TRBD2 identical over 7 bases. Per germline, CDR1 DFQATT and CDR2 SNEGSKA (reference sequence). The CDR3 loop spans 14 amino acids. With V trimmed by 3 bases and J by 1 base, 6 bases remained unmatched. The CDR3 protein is CSARPTGGSYEQYF. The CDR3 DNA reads TGCAGTGCTAGGCCAACGGGGGGATCCTACGAGCAGTACTTC.

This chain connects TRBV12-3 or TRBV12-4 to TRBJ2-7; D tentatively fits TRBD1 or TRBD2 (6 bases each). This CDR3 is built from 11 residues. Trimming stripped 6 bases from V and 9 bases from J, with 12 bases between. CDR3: CASRGAGGQYF. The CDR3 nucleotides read TGTGCCAGCAGGGGGGCCGGGGGGCAGTACTTC.

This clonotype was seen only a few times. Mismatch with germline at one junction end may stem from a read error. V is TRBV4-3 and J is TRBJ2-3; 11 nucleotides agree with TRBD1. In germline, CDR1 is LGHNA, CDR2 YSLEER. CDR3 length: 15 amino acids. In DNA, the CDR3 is TGCGCCAGCGGCCAGGACAGGGGGCCCACAGATACGCAGTATTTT. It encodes CASGQDRGPTDTQYF.

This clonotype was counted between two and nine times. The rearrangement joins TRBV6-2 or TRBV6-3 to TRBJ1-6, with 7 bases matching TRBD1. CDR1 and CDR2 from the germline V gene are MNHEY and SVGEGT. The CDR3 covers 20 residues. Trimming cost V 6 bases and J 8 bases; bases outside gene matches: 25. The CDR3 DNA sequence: TGTGCCAGCAGCCGGACCGCAGGGGGGCCTATATGGGGTTATGATTCACCCCTCCACTTT. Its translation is CASSRTAGGPIWGYDSPLHF.

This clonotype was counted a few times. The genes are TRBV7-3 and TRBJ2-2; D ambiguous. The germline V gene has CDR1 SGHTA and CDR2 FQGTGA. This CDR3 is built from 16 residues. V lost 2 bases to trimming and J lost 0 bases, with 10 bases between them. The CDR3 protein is CASSLYHRSNTGELFF. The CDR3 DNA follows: TGTGCCAGCAGCTTATATCACCGATCGAACACCGGGGAGCTGTTTTTT.

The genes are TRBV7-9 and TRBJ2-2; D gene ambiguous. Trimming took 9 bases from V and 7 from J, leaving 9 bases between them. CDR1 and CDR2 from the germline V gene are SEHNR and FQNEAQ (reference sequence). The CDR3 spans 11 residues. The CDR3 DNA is TGTGCCAGAGCTCCCTTCGGGGAGCTGTTTTTT. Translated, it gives CARAPFGELFF.

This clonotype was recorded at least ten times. Here the CDR3 DNA reads TGTGCCAGCAGCTATAACAGGGTGGAGACCCAGTACTTC. Protein sequence: CASSYNRVETQYF. The chain recombines TRBV7-9 with TRBJ2-5, with a weak D call TRBD1 (6 bases). The CDR3 is made up of 13 amino acids. Trimming took off 4 bases at V and 5 bases at J, with 11 bases between the two ends. CDR1 SEHNR and CDR2 FQNEAQ come from the germline V gene (reference sequence).

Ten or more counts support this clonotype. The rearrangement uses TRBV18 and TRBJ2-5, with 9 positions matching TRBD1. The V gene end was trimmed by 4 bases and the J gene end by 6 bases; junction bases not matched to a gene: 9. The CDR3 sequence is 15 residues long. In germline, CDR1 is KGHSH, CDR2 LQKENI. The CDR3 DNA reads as TGTGCCAGCTCACTCCCCGGGACAGGGCGACAGACCCAGTACTTC. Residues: CASSLPGTGRQTQYF.

The CDR3 region has the DNA TGTGCCAGTCGCTTTGAGACGGGGGATGAAAAACTGTTTTTT. It yields the protein CASRFETGDEKLFF. The chain combines TRBV19 with TRBJ1-4; D is possibly TRBD1 (5 bases). Germline assignment: CDR1 LNHDA and CDR2 SQIVND (reference sequence). CDR3 length: 14 amino acids. V gave up 8 bases and J gave up 6 bases, with 16 bases separating them.

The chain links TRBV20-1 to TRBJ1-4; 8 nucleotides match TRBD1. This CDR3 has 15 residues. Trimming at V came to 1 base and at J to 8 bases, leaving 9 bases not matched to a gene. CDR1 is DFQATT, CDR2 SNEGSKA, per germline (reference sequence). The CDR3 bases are TGCAGTGCTAGAGCTCTACAGGGGGAGCGGGAAAAACTGTTTTTT. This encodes CSARALQGEREKLFF.

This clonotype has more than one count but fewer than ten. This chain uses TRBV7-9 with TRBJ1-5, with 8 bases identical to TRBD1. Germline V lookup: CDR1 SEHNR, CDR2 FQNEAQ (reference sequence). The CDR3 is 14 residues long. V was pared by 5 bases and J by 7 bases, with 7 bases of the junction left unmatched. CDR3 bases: TGTGCCAGCAGCCCGGGGGCAGGGGGCCAGCCCCAGCATTTT. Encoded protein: CASSPGAGGQPQHF.

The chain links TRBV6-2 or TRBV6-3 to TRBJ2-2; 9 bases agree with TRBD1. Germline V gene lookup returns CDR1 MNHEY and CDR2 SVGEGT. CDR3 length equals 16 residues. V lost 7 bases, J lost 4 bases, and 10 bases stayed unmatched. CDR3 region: CASTKSGTGFTGELFF. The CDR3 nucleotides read TGTGCCAGCACCAAATCCGGGACAGGGTTCACCGGGGAGCTGTTTTTT.

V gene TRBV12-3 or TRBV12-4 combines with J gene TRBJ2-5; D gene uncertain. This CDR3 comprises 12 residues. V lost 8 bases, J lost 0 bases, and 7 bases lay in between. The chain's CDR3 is CASRYYQETQYF. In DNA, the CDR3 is TGTGCCAGCCGTTACTACCAAGAGACCCAGTACTTC.

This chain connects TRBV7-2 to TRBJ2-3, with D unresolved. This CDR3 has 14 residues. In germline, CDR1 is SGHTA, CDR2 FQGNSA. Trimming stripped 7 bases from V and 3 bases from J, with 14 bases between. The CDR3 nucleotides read TGTGCCAGCACCCCCATGGTGGCAACAGATACGCAGTATTTT. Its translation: CASTPMVATDTQYF. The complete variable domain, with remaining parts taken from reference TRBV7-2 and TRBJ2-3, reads GAGVSQSPSNKVTEKGKDVELRCDPISGHTALYWYRQSLGQGLEFLIYFQGNSAPDKSGLPSDRFSAERTGGSVSTLTIQRTQQEDSAVYLCASTPMVATDTQYFGPGTRLTVL.

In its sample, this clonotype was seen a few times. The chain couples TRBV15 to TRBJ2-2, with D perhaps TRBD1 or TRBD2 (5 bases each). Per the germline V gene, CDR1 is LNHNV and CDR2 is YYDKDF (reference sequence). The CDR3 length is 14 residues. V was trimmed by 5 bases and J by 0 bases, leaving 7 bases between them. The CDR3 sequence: CATSGDANTGELFF. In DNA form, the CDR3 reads TGTGCCACCAGCGGGGACGCGAACACCGGGGAGCTGTTTTTT.

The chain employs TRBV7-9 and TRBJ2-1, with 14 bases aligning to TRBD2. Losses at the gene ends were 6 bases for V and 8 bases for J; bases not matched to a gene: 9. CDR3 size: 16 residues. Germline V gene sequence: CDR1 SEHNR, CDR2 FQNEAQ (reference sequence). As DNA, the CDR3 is TGTGCCAGCAGGGGACTAGCGGGAGAGGGGGGCCATGAGCAGTTCTTC. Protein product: CASRGLAGEGGHEQFF.

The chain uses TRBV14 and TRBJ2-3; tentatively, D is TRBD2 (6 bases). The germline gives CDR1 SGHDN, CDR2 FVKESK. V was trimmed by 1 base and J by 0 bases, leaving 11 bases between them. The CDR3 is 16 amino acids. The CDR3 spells CASSQGGGTSTDTQYF. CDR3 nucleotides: TGTGCCAGCAGCCAAGGCGGCGGGACTAGCACAGATACGCAGTATTTT.

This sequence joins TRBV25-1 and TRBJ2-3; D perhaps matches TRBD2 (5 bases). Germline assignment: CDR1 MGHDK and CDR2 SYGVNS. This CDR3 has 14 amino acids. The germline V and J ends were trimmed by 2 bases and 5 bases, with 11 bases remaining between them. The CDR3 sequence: CASSESGSLDTQYF. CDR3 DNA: TGTGCCAGCAGTGAAAGTGGGAGTCTAGATACGCAGTATTTT.

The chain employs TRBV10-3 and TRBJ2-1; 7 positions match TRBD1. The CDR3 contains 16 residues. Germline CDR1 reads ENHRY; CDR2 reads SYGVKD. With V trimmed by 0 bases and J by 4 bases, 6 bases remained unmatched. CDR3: CAISESTPGQYNEQFF. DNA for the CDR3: TGTGCCATCAGTGAGTCGACCCCGGGACAGTACAATGAGCAGTTCTTC.

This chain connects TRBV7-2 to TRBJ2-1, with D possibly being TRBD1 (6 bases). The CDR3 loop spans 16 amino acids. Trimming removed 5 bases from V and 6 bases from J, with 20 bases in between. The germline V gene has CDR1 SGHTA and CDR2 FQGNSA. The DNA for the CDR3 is TGTGCCAGCAGCCCTCTCAGGGGAGACCGCCTCAATGAGCAGTTCTTC. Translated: CASSPLRGDRLNEQFF.